The text below deals with one TCR beta chain. The antigen remains unidentified. The data are from a study of T cell responses to AZD1222 COVID-19 vaccine. Assay used: immunoSEQ multiplex PCR; TCRdb lists only in-frame clones, some missing. The data show 100,000 to 150,000 clones, 85% to 90% seen once. Looked up from germline, CDR1 is MNHEY and CDR2 is SVGAGI. V lost 4 bases, J lost 3 bases, and 10 bases lay in between. The CDR3 consists of 13 residues. Study results and caveats: Nearly half of spike-specific TCRs reportedly go after variant regions that carry no mutations. Most donors were white British, females outnumbered males, and clonal diversity was possibly underestimated. Following two doses of AZD1222, Spike-specific TCR breadth and depth rose.

This chain connects TRBV6-5 to TRBJ2-7; no reliable D call. The sample in question was peripheral blood, obtained on day 0 of AZD1222 vaccination. This clonotype was sampled from an adult in good health. The CDR3 loop is CASSSPAVYEQYF. The CDR3 nucleotides read TGTGCCAGCAGTTCCCCGGCGGTCTACGAGCAGTACTTC.